The 21 T cell receptor beta chains reported below all come from one sample, sequenced in a study of T cells after yellow fever vaccination. MiXCR was run by TCRdb on the 5' RACE reads, yielding one entry per CDR3 protein. The profile covers approximately 9,300 distinct CDR3 sequences, with under 5.5% appearing a single time and approximately 1.5% taken by the ten largest. Sequencing used PBMCs, either bulk or a sorted T-cell subset (CD4+, CD8+, memory, or dextramer-sorted; not recorded which), obtained more than 13 days after the first yellow fever vaccination. These receptors originate from a man aged 18 to 30 who received the YFV17D yellow fever vaccine.

This clonotype is medium-sized within its sample. This chain links TRBV7-9 with TRBJ2-1, with D maybe TRBD2 (5 bases). CDR1 and CDR2 from the germline V gene are SEHNR and FQNEAQ (reference sequence). This CDR3 contains 15 residues. Trimming pared 1 base from V and 5 bases from J, leaving 12 bases between. The DNA of the CDR3 is TGTGCCAGCAGCTTAGTGGCTAGCAACCACAATGAGCAGTTCTTC. Its protein is CASSLVASNHNEQFF.

This clonotype was recorded many times. A junction end diverges from the germline sequence, so it may reflect a read error. J is TRBJ1-6 and V is TRBV6-5; the D is unclear. The CDR3 totals 18 residues. Looked up from germline, CDR1 is MNHEY and CDR2 is SVGAGI. CDR3 coding DNA: TGTGCCAGCAGCTACTCTCCGGGCCAAGACCCGGACAATTCACCCCTCCACTTT. Its protein is CASSYSPGQDPDNSPLHF.

By frequency in the sample, this clonotype is medium-sized. The chain carries TRBV7-7 and TRBJ2-7; the match to TRBD2 covers 7 bases. Germline loops: CDR1 SSHAT, CDR2 FNYEAQ (reference sequence). J was trimmed by 4 bases and V by 2 bases; bases with no gene match: 2. The CDR3 sequence is 13 residues long. CDR3: CASSLTGGYEQYF. The CDR3 bases are TGTGCCAGCAGCTTAACGGGGGGATACGAGCAGTACTTC.

By frequency in the sample, this clonotype is medium-sized (0.01 to 0.1%). The rearrangement links TRBV7-2 to TRBJ1-1; D is ambiguous. The V end was cut by 3 bases, the J end by 0 bases, with 8 bases between. CDR3 length equals 14 residues. Germline CDR1 and CDR2: SGHTA and FQGNSA. The CDR3, as DNA: TGTGCCAGCAGCTTCGGGTCCCTGAACACTGAAGCTTTCTTT. It is translated as CASSFGSLNTEAFF. The whole variable domain, remainder taken from reference TRBV7-2 and TRBJ1-1, is GAGVSQSPSNKVTEKGKDVELRCDPISGHTALYWYRQSLGQGLEFLIYFQGNSAPDKSGLPSDRFSAERTGGSVSTLTIQRTQQEDSAVYLCASSFGSLNTEAFFGQGTRLTVV.

This clonotype was seen at least ten times. The genes are TRBV5-1 and TRBJ1-2, with D hard to call. Germline CDR1 is SGHRS and CDR2 is YFSETQ. The CDR3 consists of 14 residues. Between the trimmed V and J ends, which lost 4 bases and 6 bases, there was a span of 16 bases. The CDR3 reads CASSPGVLEDGYTF. CDR3 nucleotides: TGCGCCAGCAGCCCCGGGGTGTTGGAGGATGGCTACACCTTC.

This clonotype was counted ten times or more. V is TRBV7-9 and J is TRBJ2-3; possibly TRBD2 for D (6 bases). Looked up from germline, CDR1 is SEHNR and CDR2 is FQNEAQ (reference sequence). Between the trimmed V and J ends, which lost 1 base and 3 bases, there was a span of 11 bases. The CDR3 has 15 amino acids. CDR3 nucleotides: TGTGCCAGCAGCTTAGACGGGGGTTGGACAGATACGCAGTATTTT. Protein: CASSLDGGWTDTQYF.

Relative to its sample, this clonotype is medium-sized. The CDR3 is CASSQEGFYEQYF. The CDR3 region has the DNA TGTGCCAGCAGCCAAGAAGGCTTCTACGAGCAGTACTTC. The V and J genes are TRBV3-1 and TRBJ2-7; no clear D. CDR3 length equals 13 residues. Germline CDR1 is LGHDT and CDR2 is YNNKEL (reference sequence). The V and J ends lost 0 bases and 3 bases respectively, with 6 bases between them.

This clonotype is labeled as medium-sized. The rearrangement links TRBV12-3 or TRBV12-4 to TRBJ2-1; D is uncertain. The CDR3 has 12 residues. V was shortened by 2 bases and J by 12 bases, with 11 bases between the two germline ends. The CDR3, as DNA: TGTGCCAGCAGTTTAAGGGTCTTGGGGCAGTTCTTC. Its protein is CASSLRVLGQFF.

This clonotype was counted many times. The rearrangement uses TRBV11-1 and TRBJ2-7; the D gene is possibly TRBD1 (6 bases). V dropped 5 bases and J dropped 3 bases, with 11 bases sitting between them. Germline CDR1 SGHAT, CDR2 FQDESV (reference sequence). CDR3 length equals 13 residues. CDR3 sequence reads: CASSEDRNYEQYV. CDR3 sequence (DNA): TGTGCCAGCAGCGAAGACAGGAACTACGAGCAGTACGTC.

This clonotype was picked up many times. This chain connects TRBV5-1 to TRBJ1-3; 7 nucleotides agree with TRBD1. CDR1 is SGHRS and CDR2 is YFSETQ in the germline V gene. Trimming removed 0 bases from V and 2 bases from J; junction bases left unmatched: 2. The CDR3 is 15 amino acids. CDR3 in DNA: TGCGCCAGCAGCTTGGGACAGGGCGCTGGAAACACCATATATTTT. Its translation: CASSLGQGAGNTIYF.

This clonotype was recorded many times. The CDR3, as DNA: TGTGCCAGCAGCTTTTCAGGGGGGAGAGAGACCCAGTACTTC. Protein sequence: CASSFSGGRETQYF. The genes are TRBV7-9 and TRBJ2-5; perhaps TRBD1 as D (7 bases). Germline V lookup: CDR1 SEHNR, CDR2 FQNEAQ (reference sequence). This CDR3 spans 14 amino acids. The ends were cut back, 3 bases at V and 4 bases at J, with 12 bases in the middle. The full variable domain, completed using reference TRBV7-9 and TRBJ2-5, is DTGVSQNPRHKITKRGQNVTFRCDPISEHNRLYWYRQTLGQGPEFLTYFQNEAQLEKSRLLSDRFSAERPKGSFSTLEIQRTEQGDSAMYLCASSFSGGRETQYFGPGTRLLVL.

By its share, this clonotype is medium-sized (0.01 to 0.1%). The rearrangement links TRBV2 to TRBJ2-1, with D unresolved. The CDR3 spans 13 residues. The germline V gene encodes CDR1 SNHLY and CDR2 FYNNEI. Trimming stripped 5 bases from V and 5 bases from J, with 10 bases between. Written as DNA, the CDR3 is TGTGCCAGCAGTCTCCCCGAGGACAATGAGCAGTTCTTC. Translation: CASSLPEDNEQFF.

This clonotype was detected ten times or more. The chain couples TRBV6-6 to TRBJ1-4; D remains ambiguous. Between the trimmed V and J ends, which lost 2 bases and 0 bases, there was a span of 4 bases. Looked up from germline, CDR1 is MNHNY and CDR2 is SVGAGI (reference sequence). There are 14 residues in the CDR3. The DNA for the CDR3 is TGTGCCAGCAGTTACCTTGCAACTAATGAAAAACTGTTTTTT. Translating gives CASSYLATNEKLFF.

This clonotype is medium-sized within its sample. The genes are TRBV12-3 or TRBV12-4 and TRBJ1-5; possibly TRBD1 for D (5 bases). Between the trimmed V and J ends, which lost 4 bases and 7 bases, there was a span of 8 bases. The CDR3 sequence is 12 residues long. Here the CDR3 DNA reads TGTGCCAGCAGTTGGACAAGCCAGCCCCAGCATTTT. Translated, it gives CASSWTSQPQHF.

In its sample, this clonotype was seen many times. The chain couples TRBV2 to TRBJ1-5; D gene ambiguous. Trimming took 6 bases from V and 7 from J, leaving 10 bases between them. Germline-derived CDR1 and CDR2 are SNHLY and FYNNEI. CDR3 size: 12 residues. The CDR3 DNA follows: TGTGCCAGCAGCTTAGAGCCGCAGCCCCAGCATTTT. It encodes CASSLEPQPQHF. Drawing the rest from reference TRBV2 and TRBJ1-5, the complete variable domain is EPEVTQTPSHQVTQMGQEVILRCVPISNHLYFYWYRQILGQKVEFLVSFYNNEISEKSEIFDDQFSVERPDGSNFTLKIRSTKLEDSAMYFCASSLEPQPQHFGDGTRLSIL.

This clonotype was seen repeatedly, ten times or more. CDR3 region: CASSEGTGISYEQYV. CDR3 coding DNA: TGTGCCAGCAGTGAGGGGACAGGAATCTCCTACGAGCAGTACGTC. The chain links TRBV6-1 to TRBJ2-7; TRBD1 agrees at 8 bases. Germline trimming cut 3 bases from V and 0 bases from J; bases unmatched to any gene: 4. CDR3 length equals 15 residues. The V gene's germline CDR1 is MNHNS and CDR2 SASEGT.

This clonotype was counted many times. V is TRBV7-8 and J is TRBJ2-2, with D unclear. CDR1 and CDR2 (germline): SGHVS, FQNEAQ. The CDR3 sequence is 15 residues long. V shed 5 bases and J shed 10 bases, with 20 bases lying between them. CDR3 protein: CASSPVTRTGEELFF. CDR3 nucleotide sequence: TGTGCCAGCAGCCCCGTCACTCGGACCGGCGAGGAGCTGTTTTTT.

By frequency in the sample, this clonotype is medium-sized. J is TRBJ1-1 and V is TRBV4-3; TRBD1 agrees at 7 bases. The CDR3 contains 16 residues. V was clipped by 4 bases and J by 1 base; unmatched bases: 9. Per the germline V gene, CDR1 is LGHNA and CDR2 is YSLEER. The CDR3 spells CASSPQPDRPNTEAFF. CDR3 nucleotides: TGCGCCAGCAGCCCACAACCGGACAGGCCGAACACTGAAGCTTTCTTT.

The chain recombines TRBV5-3 with TRBJ2-7, with 8 bases matching TRBD1. TRBV5-3 is an ORF; its function is uncertain. Trimming at V came to 8 bases and at J to 2 bases, leaving 9 bases not matched to a gene. The CDR3 is 14 amino acids. The DNA for the CDR3 is TGTGCCAGGGGCCCCGCGACAGGGGCCTACGAGCAGTACTTC. It yields the protein CARGPATGAYEQYF.

By sample share, this clonotype is medium-sized. The J gene is TRBJ2-5, the V gene TRBV28; 9 nucleotides agree with TRBD1. Germline V gene sequence: CDR1 MDHEN, CDR2 SYDVKM. Trimming cost V 5 bases and J 4 bases; bases outside gene matches: 5. This CDR3 region has 14 residues. CDR3 sequence reads: CASSITDRGETQYF. DNA of the CDR3: TGTGCCAGCAGTATTACGGACAGGGGAGAGACCCAGTACTTC.

By share, this clonotype counts as medium-sized (0.01 to 0.1%). This chain uses TRBV5-5 with TRBJ2-2; tentatively, D is TRBD1 (8 bases). The V end lost 0 bases, the J end lost 4 bases, and 16 bases lay between the germline ends. CDR1 and CDR2 from the germline V gene are SGHKS and YYEKEE (reference sequence). CDR3 length equals 17 residues. The CDR3 DNA is TGTGCCAGCAGCTTGGGGCCAGGGGGCGGGAGCACCGGGGAGCTGTTTTTT. It codes for CASSLGPGGGSTGELFF. The full variable domain, with the rest looked up from reference TRBV5-5 and TRBJ2-2, is DAGVTQSPTHLIKTRGQQVTLRCSPISGHKSVSWYQQVLGQGPQFIFQYYEKEERGRGNFPDRFSARQFPNYSSELNVNALLLGDSALYLCASSLGPGGGSTGELFFGEGSRLTVL.